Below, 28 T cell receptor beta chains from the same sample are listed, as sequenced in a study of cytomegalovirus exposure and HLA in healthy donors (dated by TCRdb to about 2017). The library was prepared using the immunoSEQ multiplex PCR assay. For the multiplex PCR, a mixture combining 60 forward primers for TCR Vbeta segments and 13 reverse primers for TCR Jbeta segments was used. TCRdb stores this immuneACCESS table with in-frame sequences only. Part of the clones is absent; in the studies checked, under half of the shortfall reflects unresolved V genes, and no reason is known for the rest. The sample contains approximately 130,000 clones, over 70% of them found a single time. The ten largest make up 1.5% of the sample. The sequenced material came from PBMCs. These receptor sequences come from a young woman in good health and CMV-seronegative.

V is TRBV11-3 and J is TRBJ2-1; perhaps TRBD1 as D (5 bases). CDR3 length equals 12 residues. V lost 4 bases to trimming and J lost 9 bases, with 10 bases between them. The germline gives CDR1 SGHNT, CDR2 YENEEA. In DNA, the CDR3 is TGTGCCAGCAGCTCTAGGGGTAGTGAGCAGTTCTTC. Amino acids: CASSSRGSEQFF.

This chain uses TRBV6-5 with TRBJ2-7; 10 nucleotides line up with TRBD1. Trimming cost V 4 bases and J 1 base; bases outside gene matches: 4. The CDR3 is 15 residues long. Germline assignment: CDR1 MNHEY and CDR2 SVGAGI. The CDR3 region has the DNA TGTGCCAGCAGTTCCCCGGGACAGGGGTCCTACGAGCAGTACTTC. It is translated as CASSSPGQGSYEQYF.

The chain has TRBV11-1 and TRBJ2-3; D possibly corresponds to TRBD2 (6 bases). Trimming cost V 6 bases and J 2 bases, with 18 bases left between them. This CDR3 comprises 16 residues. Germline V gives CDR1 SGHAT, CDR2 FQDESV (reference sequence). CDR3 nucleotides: TGTGCCAGCAGGACACTGCGGGCTAGCGACACAGATACGCAGTATTTT. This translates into CASRTLRASDTDTQYF.

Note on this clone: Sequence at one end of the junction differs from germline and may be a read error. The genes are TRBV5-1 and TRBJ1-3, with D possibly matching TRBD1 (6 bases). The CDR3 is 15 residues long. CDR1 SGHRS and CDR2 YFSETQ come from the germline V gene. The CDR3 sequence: CASSRDTNSGNAIYF. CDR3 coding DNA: TGCGCCAGCAGCCGGGACACCAACTCTGGAAACGCCATATATTTT.

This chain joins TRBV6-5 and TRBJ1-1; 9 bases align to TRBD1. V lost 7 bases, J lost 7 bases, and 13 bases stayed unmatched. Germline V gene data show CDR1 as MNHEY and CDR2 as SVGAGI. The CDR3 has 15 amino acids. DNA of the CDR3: TGTGCCAGCACCAGTGCCGGGACAGGGACCGGTGAAGCTTTCTTT. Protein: CASTSAGTGTGEAFF.

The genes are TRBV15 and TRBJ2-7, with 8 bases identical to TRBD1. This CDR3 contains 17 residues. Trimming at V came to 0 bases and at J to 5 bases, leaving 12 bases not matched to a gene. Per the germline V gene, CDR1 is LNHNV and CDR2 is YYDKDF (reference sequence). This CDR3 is CATSRDLLTGEPDEQYF. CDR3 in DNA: TGTGCCACCAGCAGAGACTTACTGACAGGGGAGCCCGACGAGCAGTACTTC.

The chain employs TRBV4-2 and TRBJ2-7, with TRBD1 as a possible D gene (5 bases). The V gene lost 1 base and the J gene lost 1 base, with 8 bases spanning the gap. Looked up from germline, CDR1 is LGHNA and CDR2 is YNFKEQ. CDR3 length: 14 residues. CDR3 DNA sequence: TGTGCCAGCAGCCAAGCTGACAGTTCCTACGAGCAGTACTTC. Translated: CASSQADSSYEQYF.

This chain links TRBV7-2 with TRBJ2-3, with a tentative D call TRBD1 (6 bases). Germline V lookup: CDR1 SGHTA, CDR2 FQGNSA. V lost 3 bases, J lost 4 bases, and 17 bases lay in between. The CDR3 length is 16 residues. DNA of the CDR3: TGTGCCAGCAGCTTCCAGGGGACGGTTGATGCAGATACGCAGTATTTT. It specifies CASSFQGTVDADTQYF. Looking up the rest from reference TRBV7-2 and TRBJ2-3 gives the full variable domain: GAGVSQSPSNKVTEKGKDVELRCDPISGHTALYWYRQSLGQGLEFLIYFQGNSAPDKSGLPSDRFSAERTGGSVSTLTIQRTQQEDSAVYLCASSFQGTVDADTQYFGPGTRLTVL.

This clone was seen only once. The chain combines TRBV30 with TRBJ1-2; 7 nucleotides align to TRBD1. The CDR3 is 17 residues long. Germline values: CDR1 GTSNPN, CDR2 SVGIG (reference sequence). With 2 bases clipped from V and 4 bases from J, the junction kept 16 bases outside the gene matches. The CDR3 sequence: CAWSCQFKWGQTYGYTF. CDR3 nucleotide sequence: TGTGCCTGGAGTTGCCAGTTTAAGTGGGGACAGACCTATGGCTACACCTTC.

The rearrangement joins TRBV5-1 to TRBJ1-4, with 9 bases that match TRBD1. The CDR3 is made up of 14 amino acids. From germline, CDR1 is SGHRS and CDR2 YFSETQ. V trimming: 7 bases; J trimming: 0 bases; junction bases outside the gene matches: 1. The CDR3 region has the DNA TGCGCCAGCGGACAGGGGACAACTAATGAAAAACTGTTTTTT. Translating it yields CASGQGTTNEKLFF.

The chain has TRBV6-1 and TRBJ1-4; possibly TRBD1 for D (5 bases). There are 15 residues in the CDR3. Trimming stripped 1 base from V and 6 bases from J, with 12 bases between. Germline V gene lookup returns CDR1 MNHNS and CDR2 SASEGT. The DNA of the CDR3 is TGTGCCAGCAGTGAAGTGGGAGGGGCCGATGAAAAACTGTTTTTT. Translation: CASSEVGGADEKLFF.

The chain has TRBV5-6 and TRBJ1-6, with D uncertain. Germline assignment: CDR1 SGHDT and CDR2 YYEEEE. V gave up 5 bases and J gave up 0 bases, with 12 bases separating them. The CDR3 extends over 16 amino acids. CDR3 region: CASRLFGSSYNSPLHF. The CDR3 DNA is TGTGCCAGCAGGCTTTTTGGGAGCTCCTATAATTCACCCCTCCACTTT.

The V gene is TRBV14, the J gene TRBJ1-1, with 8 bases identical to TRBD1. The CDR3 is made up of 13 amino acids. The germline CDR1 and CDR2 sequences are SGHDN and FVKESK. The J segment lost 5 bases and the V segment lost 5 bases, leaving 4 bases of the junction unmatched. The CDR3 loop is CASSFHRGTEAFF. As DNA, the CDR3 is TGTGCCAGCAGCTTCCACAGGGGGACTGAAGCTTTCTTT.

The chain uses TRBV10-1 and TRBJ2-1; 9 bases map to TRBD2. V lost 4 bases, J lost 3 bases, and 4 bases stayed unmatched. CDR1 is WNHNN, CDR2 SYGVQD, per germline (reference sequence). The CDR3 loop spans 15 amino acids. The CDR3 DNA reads TGCGCCAGCAGTGGAGAGACTAGCGGCTACAATGAGCAGTTCTTC. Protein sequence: CASSGETSGYNEQFF.

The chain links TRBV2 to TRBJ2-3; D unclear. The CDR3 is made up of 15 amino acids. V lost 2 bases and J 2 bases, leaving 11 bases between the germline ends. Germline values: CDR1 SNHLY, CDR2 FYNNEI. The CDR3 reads CASSEIPIITDTQYF. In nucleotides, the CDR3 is TGTGCCAGCAGTGAAATACCTATCATCACAGATACGCAGTATTTT.

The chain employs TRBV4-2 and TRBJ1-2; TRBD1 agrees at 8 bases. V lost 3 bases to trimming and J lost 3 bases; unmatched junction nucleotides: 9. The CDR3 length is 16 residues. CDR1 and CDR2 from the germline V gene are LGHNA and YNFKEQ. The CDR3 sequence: CASSHPGQGRHYGYTF. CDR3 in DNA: TGTGCCAGCAGCCACCCAGGACAGGGAAGGCACTATGGCTACACCTTC.

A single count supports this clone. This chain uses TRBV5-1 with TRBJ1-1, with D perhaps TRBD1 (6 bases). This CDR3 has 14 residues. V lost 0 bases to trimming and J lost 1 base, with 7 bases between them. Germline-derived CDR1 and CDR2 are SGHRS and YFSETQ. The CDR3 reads CASSLDRANTEAFF. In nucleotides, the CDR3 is TGCGCCAGCAGCTTGGACAGGGCGAACACTGAAGCTTTCTTT.

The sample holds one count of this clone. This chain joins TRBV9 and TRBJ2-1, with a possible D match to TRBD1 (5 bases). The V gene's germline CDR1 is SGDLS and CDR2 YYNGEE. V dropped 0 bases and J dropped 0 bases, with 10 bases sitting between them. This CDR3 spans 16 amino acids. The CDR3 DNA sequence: TGTGCCAGCAGCGTAGCAGGGCCAAGCTCCTACAATGAGCAGTTCTTC. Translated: CASSVAGPSSYNEQFF. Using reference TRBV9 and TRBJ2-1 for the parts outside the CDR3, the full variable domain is DSGVTQTPKHLITATGQRVTLRCSPRSGDLSVYWYQQSLDQGLQFLIQYYNGEERAKGNILERFSAQQFPDLHSELNLSSLELGDSALYFCASSVAGPSSYNEQFFGPGTRLTVL.

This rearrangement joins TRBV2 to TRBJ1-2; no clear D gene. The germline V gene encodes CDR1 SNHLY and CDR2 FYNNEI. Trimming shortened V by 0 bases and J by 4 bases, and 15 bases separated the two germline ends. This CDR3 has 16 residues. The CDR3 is CASSEAVGRGVYGYTF. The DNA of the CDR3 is TGTGCCAGCAGTGAAGCGGTGGGGAGAGGAGTCTATGGCTACACCTTC.

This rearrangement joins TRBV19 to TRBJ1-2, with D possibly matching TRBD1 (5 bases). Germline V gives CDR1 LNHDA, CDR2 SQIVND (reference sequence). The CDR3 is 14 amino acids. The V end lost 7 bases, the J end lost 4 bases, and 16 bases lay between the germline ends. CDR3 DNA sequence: TGTGCCAGTATCCTCAGGGCGGCAAGCTATGGCTACACCTTC. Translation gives CASILRAASYGYTF.

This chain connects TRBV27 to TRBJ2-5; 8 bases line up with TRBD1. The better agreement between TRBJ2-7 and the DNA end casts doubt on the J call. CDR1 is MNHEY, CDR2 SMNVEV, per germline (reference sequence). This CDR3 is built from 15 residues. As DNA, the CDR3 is TGTGCCAGCAGTTTAATAGGGACAGGCTTCTACGAGCAGTACTTC. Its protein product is CASSLIGTGFYEQYF.

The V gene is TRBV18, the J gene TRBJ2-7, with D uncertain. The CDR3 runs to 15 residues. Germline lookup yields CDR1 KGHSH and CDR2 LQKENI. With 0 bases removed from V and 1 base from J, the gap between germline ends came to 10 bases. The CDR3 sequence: CASSPPGGGSYEQYF. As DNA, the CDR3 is TGTGCCAGCTCACCACCAGGCGGTGGATCCTACGAGCAGTACTTC.

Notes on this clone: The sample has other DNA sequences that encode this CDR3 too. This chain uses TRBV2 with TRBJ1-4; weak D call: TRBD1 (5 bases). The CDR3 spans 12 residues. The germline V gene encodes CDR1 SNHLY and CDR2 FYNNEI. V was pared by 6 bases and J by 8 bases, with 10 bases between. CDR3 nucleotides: TGTGCCAGCAGGAGGGGAGGGGAAAAACTGTTTTTT. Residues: CASRRGGEKLFF.

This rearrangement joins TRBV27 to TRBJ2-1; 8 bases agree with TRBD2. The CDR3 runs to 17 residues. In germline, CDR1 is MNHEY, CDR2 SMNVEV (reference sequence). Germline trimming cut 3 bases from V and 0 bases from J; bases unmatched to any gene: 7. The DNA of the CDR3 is TGTGCCAGCAGTTTCCAACCTAGCGGGCTCTCCTACAATGAGCAGTTCTTC. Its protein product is CASSFQPSGLSYNEQFF.

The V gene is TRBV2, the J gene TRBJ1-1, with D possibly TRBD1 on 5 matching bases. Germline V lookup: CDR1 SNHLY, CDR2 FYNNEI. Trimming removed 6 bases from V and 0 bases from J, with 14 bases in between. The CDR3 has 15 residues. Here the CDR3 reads CASRSRVFMNTEAFF. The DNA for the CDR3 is TGTGCCAGCAGGTCCAGGGTCTTTATGAACACTGAAGCTTTCTTT.

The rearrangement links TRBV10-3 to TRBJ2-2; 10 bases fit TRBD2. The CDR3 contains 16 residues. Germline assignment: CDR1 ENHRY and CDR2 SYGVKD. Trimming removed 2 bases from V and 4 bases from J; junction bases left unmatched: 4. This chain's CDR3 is CAISEGLAAVTGELFF. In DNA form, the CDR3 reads TGTGCCATCAGTGAGGGACTAGCGGCTGTCACCGGGGAGCTGTTTTTT.

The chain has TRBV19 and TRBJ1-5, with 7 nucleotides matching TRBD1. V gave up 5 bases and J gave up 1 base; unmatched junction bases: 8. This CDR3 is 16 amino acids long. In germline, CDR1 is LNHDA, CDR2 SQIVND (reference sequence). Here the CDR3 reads CASSLRTGTSNQPQHF. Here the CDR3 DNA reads TGTGCCAGTAGTCTAAGGACAGGAACAAGCAATCAGCCCCAGCATTTT.

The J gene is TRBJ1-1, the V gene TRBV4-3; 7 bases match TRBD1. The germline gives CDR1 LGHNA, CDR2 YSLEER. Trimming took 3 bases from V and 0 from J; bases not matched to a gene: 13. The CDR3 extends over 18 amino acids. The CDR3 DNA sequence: TGCGCCAGCAGCCAGGGAACCGAGGGACAGCTATTGAACACTGAAGCTTTCTTT. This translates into CASSQGTEGQLLNTEAFF.